Each of the 16 T cell receptor beta chains below was sequenced from the same sample in a study of blood T cell repertoires in COVID-19. Method: immunoSEQ multiplex PCR; TCRdb's copy keeps in-frame clones and lacks some. The table records around 300,000 clones, roughly 88% of them present only once. The sample comprised peripheral blood. Receptor source: a woman aged 65 to 85 with acute or convalescent COVID-19.

This clone was recorded only once. V usage is TRBV19 and J usage is TRBJ2-5; 7 nucleotides align to TRBD1. The length of the CDR3 is 15 residues. After removal of 4 bases from V and 5 bases from J, the junction contained 10 bases not matched to a gene. Germline V CDR1 and CDR2: LNHDA, SQIVND (reference sequence). The CDR3 DNA reads TGTGCCAGTAGTACCGCGACAGGGATTGGGGAGACCCAGTACTTC. The encoded protein is CASSTATGIGETQYF.

The V and J genes are TRBV5-4 and TRBJ2-5; TRBD2 matches 7 bases. CDR1 SGHNT and CDR2 YYREEE come from the germline V gene (reference sequence). This CDR3 contains 15 residues. The J segment lost 5 bases and the V segment lost 5 bases, leaving 12 bases of the junction unmatched. The CDR3 region is CASSPPGQGGETQYF. CDR3 DNA: TGTGCCAGCAGTCCCCCGGGGCAGGGAGGGGAGACCCAGTACTTC.

The rearrangement uses TRBV29-1 and TRBJ1-2; TRBD1 aligns across 8 bases. CDR1 is SQVTM, CDR2 ANQGSEA, per germline. Trimming cost V 4 bases and J 4 bases; bases outside gene matches: 5. CDR3 length: 13 amino acids. The CDR3 nucleotides read TGCAGCGTTGCGCAGGGGGCTATCTATGGCTACACCTTC. This gives the protein CSVAQGAIYGYTF.

V usage is TRBV10-1 and J usage is TRBJ1-5, with D maybe TRBD1 (5 bases). From germline, CDR1 is WNHNN and CDR2 SYGVQD (reference sequence). The CDR3 consists of 13 residues. Trimming took off 2 bases at V and 11 bases at J, with 13 bases between the two ends. The CDR3: CASSEGRGRAQHF. For the CDR3, the DNA is TGCGCCAGCAGTGAGGGTAGGGGAAGAGCCCAGCATTTT.

The chain employs TRBV7-9 and TRBJ1-2, with unresolved D. Trimming took 1 base from V and 2 from J, leaving 11 bases between them. This CDR3 has 15 residues. CDR1 is SEHNR, CDR2 FQNEAQ, per germline (reference sequence). The CDR3 region is CASSLVANKNYGYTF. The CDR3 DNA sequence: TGTGCCAGCAGCTTAGTAGCCAACAAAAACTATGGCTACACCTTC.

The V gene is TRBV3-1 (or the pseudogene TRBV3-2), the J gene TRBJ1-1; the match to TRBD1 covers 8 bases. The CDR3 length is 13 residues. In germline, CDR1 is LGHDT, CDR2 YNNKEL (reference sequence). J lost 5 bases, V lost 2 bases, and 1 base had no gene match. The CDR3 nucleotides are TGTGCCAGCAGCCAATACAGGGGGACTGAAGCTTTCTTT. Protein product: CASSQYRGTEAFF.

This chain connects TRBV3-1 (or the pseudogene TRBV3-2) to TRBJ2-3; TRBD2 aligns across 9 bases. Germline V gene sequence: CDR1 LGHDT, CDR2 YNNKEL (reference sequence). The CDR3 loop spans 16 amino acids. J gave up 5 bases and V 1 base, and 7 bases lay outside the gene matches. CDR3 region: CASSQGGSGGQDTQYF. The CDR3, as DNA: TGTGCCAGCAGCCAAGGAGGGAGCGGGGGGCAAGATACGCAGTATTTT.

The rearrangement links TRBV6-1 to TRBJ2-1; 7 bases line up with TRBD2. CDR3 length: 13 residues. V shed 3 bases, J shed 9 bases, and the junction held 5 bases outside the gene matches. Germline V gene lookup returns CDR1 MNHNS and CDR2 SASEGT. This CDR3 reads CASSDWWGGEQFF. In DNA form, the CDR3 reads TGTGCCAGCAGTGATTGGTGGGGGGGTGAGCAGTTCTTC.

This chain joins TRBV3-1 (or the pseudogene TRBV3-2) and TRBJ2-1; possibly TRBD2 for D (5 bases). Trimming removed 5 bases at V and 5 bases at J, with 13 bases between. Germline V CDR1 and CDR2: LGHDT, YNNKEL (reference sequence). This CDR3 has 14 amino acids. The CDR3 protein is CASSSRGSDNEQFF. CDR3 sequence (DNA): TGTGCCAGCAGCTCACGAGGTAGCGACAATGAGCAGTTCTTC.

V usage is TRBV5-1 and J usage is TRBJ2-3; D perhaps matches TRBD1 (6 bases). Trimming removed 0 bases from V and 2 bases from J, with 10 bases in between. CDR1 SGHRS and CDR2 YFSETQ come from the germline V gene. The CDR3 runs 15 residues. In nucleotides, the CDR3 is TGCGCCAGCAGCTTGGCCAGGGGACACACAGATACGCAGTATTTT. Amino acid sequence: CASSLARGHTDTQYF.

The genes are TRBV1 and TRBJ2-7; the table's D call TRBD1 went unverified against the DNA. TRBV1 has pseudogene status. The CDR3 spans 15 residues. The CDR3 DNA follows: TGCACCAGCAGCTCCATTGGGACAGCGGATCTCGAGCAGTACTTC. It codes for CTSSSIGTADLEQYF.

This chain connects TRBV5-1 to TRBJ2-7; D is possibly TRBD1 (5 bases). Per the germline V gene, CDR1 is SGHRS and CDR2 is YFSETQ. The CDR3 consists of 15 residues. V gave up 2 bases and J gave up 3 bases, with 15 bases separating them. CDR3 in amino acids: CASSFRQGPYYEQYF. The CDR3 DNA reads as TGCGCCAGCAGCTTTCGTCAGGGTCCCTACTACGAGCAGTACTTC.

CDR3 bases: TGTGCCACCAGCAGATCTAACTCCCGCTCTGGAAACACCATATATTTT. Amino acid sequence: CATSRSNSRSGNTIYF. The chain couples TRBV15 to TRBJ1-3; no clear D. Germline-derived CDR1 and CDR2 are LNHNV and YYDKDF (reference sequence). This CDR3 has 16 amino acids. V was clipped by 2 bases and J by 0 bases, with 11 bases between them.

J is TRBJ1-1 and V is TRBV28, with D tentatively TRBD1 (5 bases). Deletions cut 2 bases from V and 1 base from J, with 11 bases between. The CDR3 has 15 residues. Germline values: CDR1 MDHEN, CDR2 SYDVKM. DNA of the CDR3: TGTGCCAGCAGTTTAGAGGGGCGGGGGAACACTGAAGCTTTCTTT. Translating it yields CASSLEGRGNTEAFF.

The chain employs TRBV11-3 and TRBJ2-5; 9 bases map to TRBD1. Germline loops: CDR1 SGHNT, CDR2 YENEEA. The CDR3 runs to 15 residues. V gave up 1 base and J gave up 0 bases; unmatched junction bases: 0. This CDR3 reads CASSLGDRDQETQYF. CDR3 DNA: TGTGCCAGCAGCTTAGGGGACAGGGACCAAGAGACCCAGTACTTC. The full variable domain, rest sourced from reference TRBV11-3 and TRBJ2-5, is EAGVVQSPRYKIIEKKQPVAFWCNPISGHNTLYWYLQNLGQGPELLIRYENEEAVDDSQLPKDRFSAERLKGVDSTLKIQPAELGDSAVYLCASSLGDRDQETQYFGPGTRLLVL.

The chain combines TRBV13 with TRBJ2-1; 9 bases align to TRBD1. The CDR3 is 17 residues long. The ends lost 4 bases at V and 6 bases at J; junction bases unmatched: 13. Germline assignment: CDR1 PRHDT and CDR2 FYEKMQ (reference sequence). In nucleotides, the CDR3 is TGTGCCAGCAGCTACACCCCCGGGACAGGGCTGAGCAATGAGCAGTTCTTC. As protein: CASSYTPGTGLSNEQFF.